These 20 T cell receptor beta chains came from one sample sequenced in a study of metastatic and nonmetastatic thyroid tumors. TCRdb reanalyzed the PCR reads with MiXCR. The sample gives about 82,000 clones, roughly an eighth of which show up once; roughly 10% is in the top ten. Patients underwent thyroid surgery, and none had received any treatment before it. The sample was tumor tissue. These receptors were collected from a female donor with papillary thyroid cancer or a benign thyroid nodule (not recorded which). Some clones in this sample may be carry-over from other donors' samples.

This clone came up many times. The rearrangement uses TRBV28 and TRBJ1-5; D possibly corresponds to TRBD1 (5 bases). Germline V gene sequence: CDR1 MDHEN, CDR2 SYDVKM. V shed 3 bases and J shed 2 bases, with 11 bases lying between them. This CDR3 has 15 residues. CDR3 sequence (DNA): TGTGCCAGCAGTTTGAGGGGACGCGGCAATCAGCCCCAGCATTTT. The encoded protein is CASSLRGRGNQPQHF.

The chain employs TRBV3-1 and TRBJ2-1; either TRBD1 or TRBD2 may supply D (5 bases each). This CDR3 has 13 amino acids. Germline CDR1 and CDR2: LGHDT and YNNKEL (reference sequence). V lost 3 bases, J lost 7 bases, and 10 bases lay in between. The CDR3 DNA sequence: TGTGCCAGCAGCCAGGGGGATGTTAATGAGCAGTTCTTC. This translates into CASSQGDVNEQFF.

This clone was found many times. J is TRBJ2-7 and V is TRBV5-5; tentatively, D is TRBD2 (6 bases). CDR3 size: 13 residues. The V end was cut by 3 bases, the J end by 7 bases, with 14 bases between. Germline loops: CDR1 SGHKS, CDR2 YYEKEE (reference sequence). This CDR3 is CASSSGLPLEQYF. DNA for the CDR3: TGTGCCAGCAGCTCGGGACTGCCATTAGAGCAGTACTTC.

In its sample, this clone was seen many times. The CDR3 DNA follows: TGTGCCAGCAGCCAAGATAAGACAGGGGCCGGAGCTTTCTTT. Its protein product is CASSQDKTGAGAFF. V gene TRBV4-2 combines with J gene TRBJ1-1; 8 nucleotides agree with TRBD1. The CDR3 contains 14 residues. Germline assignment: CDR1 LGHNA and CDR2 YNFKEQ. The V and J ends lost 0 bases and 10 bases, in that order; junction bases with no gene match: 7.

This clone occurred many times. The rearrangement joins TRBV7-8 to TRBJ2-5, with TRBD1 identical over 7 bases. Germline V gene data show CDR1 as SGHVS and CDR2 as FQNEAQ. The V and J ends lost 5 bases and 10 bases, in that order; junction bases with no gene match: 10. The CDR3 is 13 amino acids. The CDR3 protein is CASSPVGQSDQYF. DNA of the CDR3: TGTGCCAGCAGCCCCGTGGGACAGTCCGACCAGTACTTC.

The V and J genes are TRBV18 and TRBJ2-1; 8 bases are shared with TRBD1. The CDR3 extends over 12 amino acids. V was pared by 5 bases and J by 13 bases, with 7 bases of the junction left unmatched. Germline lookup yields CDR1 KGHSH and CDR2 LQKENI. The CDR3 spells CASSKPTGVQFF. CDR3 coding DNA: TGTGCCAGCTCAAAACCGACAGGGGTACAGTTCTTC.

V and J are TRBV24-1 and TRBJ1-4; a weak D match, TRBD1 (5 bases). Germline assignment: CDR1 KGHDR and CDR2 SFDVKD. The CDR3 sequence is 17 residues long. V was shortened by 3 bases and J by 5 bases, with 18 bases between the two germline ends. The CDR3 DNA is TGTGCCACCAGTGATCGGGGGGGGGGTCGGGAAAATGAAAAACTGTTTTTT. Amino acids: CATSDRGGGRENEKLFF.

At least ten counts were recorded for this clone. The chain recombines TRBV28 with TRBJ1-1; 12 bases align to TRBD1. The CDR3 consists of 18 residues. V was pared by 4 bases and J by 2 bases, with 11 bases of the junction left unmatched. Germline V gene sequence: CDR1 MDHEN, CDR2 SYDVKM. The CDR3 DNA follows: TGTGCCAGCAGTTACCCCTCCGGGACAGGGGGCTATAACACTGAAGCTTTCTTT. Protein product: CASSYPSGTGGYNTEAFF.

The sample holds many counts of this clone. This may be a read error, as it is one base from a much larger clone. The rearrangement uses TRBV24-1 and TRBJ1-2, with TRBD1 matching over 7 bases. Germline assignment: CDR1 KGHDR and CDR2 SFDVKD. This CDR3 region has 14 residues. V gave up 5 bases and J gave up 6 bases; unmatched junction bases: 8. DNA for the CDR3: TGTGCCACCAGTGGCCCGGGACAGTGTCATGGCTACACCTTC. This codes for CATSGPGQCHGYTF.

This clone was counted at least ten times. This chain links TRBV6-6 with TRBJ2-1; D unclear. From germline, CDR1 is MNHNY and CDR2 SVGAGI (reference sequence). The CDR3 consists of 12 residues. V was cut by 2 bases and J by 9 bases, with 8 bases left in between. The CDR3 region is CASSYALGEQFF. The DNA for the CDR3 is TGTGCCAGCAGTTACGCCCTAGGTGAGCAGTTCTTC.

Worth noting for this clone: This may come from a read error, since a much larger clone is one base off. The rearrangement uses TRBV29-1 and TRBJ1-1; the D gene is possibly TRBD1 (5 bases). The CDR3 covers 12 residues. V lost 4 bases to trimming and J lost 3 bases, with 9 bases between them. CDR1 and CDR2 from the germline V gene are SQVTM and ANQGSEA. The CDR3 bases are TGCAGCGTTGTACGGGGCGACACTGAAGCTTTCTTT. This encodes CSVVRGDTEAFF.

Concerning this clone itself: Just one base apart from a much larger clone, this may be a read error. The J gene is TRBJ2-3, the V gene TRBV5-1; no reliable D call. The CDR3 is 12 amino acids. Trimming left V 3 bases short and J 9 bases short, with 11 bases between. Germline V lookup: CDR1 SGHRS, CDR2 YFSETQ. Written as DNA, the CDR3 is TGCGCCAGCAGCTCGTCAGAAGTCACGCAGTATTTT. This gives the protein CASSSSEVTQYF.

There are a few counts of this clone. A much larger clone differs by one base, so this may be a read error. V is TRBV12-3 or TRBV12-4 and J is TRBJ2-3; D is unresolved. V was clipped by 5 bases and J by 0 bases, with 9 bases between them. This CDR3 contains 14 residues. The chain's CDR3 is CASSSGLSTDTQYF. The CDR3 DNA reads as TGTGCCAGCAGTAGTGGGCTTAGCACAGATACGCAGTATTTT.

The CDR3 bases are TGTGCCAGCAGTTTCTCGCGGGGAGGGGCGGCCCTAGGGGGGACCCAGTACTTC. Its translation is CASSFSRGGAALGGTQYF. The chain recombines TRBV6-5 with TRBJ2-5, with D possibly being TRBD2 (7 bases). Between the trimmed V and J ends, which lost 4 bases and 7 bases, there was a span of 28 bases. There are 18 residues in the CDR3. From germline, CDR1 is MNHEY and CDR2 SVGAGI.

The chain joins TRBV28 to TRBJ2-7; tentatively, D is TRBD1 or TRBD2 (6 bases each). From germline, CDR1 is MDHEN and CDR2 SYDVKM. Trimming took 6 bases from V and 4 from J, leaving 13 bases between them. CDR3 length equals 13 residues. The CDR3 DNA is TGTGCCAGCAGATACGGGGGCCCATACGAGCAGTACTTC. Translation gives CASRYGGPYEQYF. The variable domain in full, completed from reference TRBV28 and TRBJ2-7, reads DVKVTQSSRYLVKRTGEKVFLECVQDMDHENMFWYRQDPGLGLRLIYFSYDVKMKEKGDIPEGYSVSREKKERFSLILESASTNQTSMYLCASRYGGPYEQYFGPGTRLTVT.

This clone was recorded a few times. A read error may be the cause here, since a much bigger clone is one base away. At the DNA level, this CDR3 is encoded by other sequences in the same sample as well. The chain carries TRBV24-1 and TRBJ1-4; 7 bases line up with TRBD1. The CDR3 loop spans 16 amino acids. CDR1 KGHDR and CDR2 SFDVKD come from the germline V gene. In DNA form, the CDR3 reads TGTGCTACCAGTGACCCTAGGGACAGCATTAATGAAAAACTGTTTTTT. Amino acid sequence: CATSDPRDSINEKLFF.

This clone was seen repeatedly, ten times or more. The chain recombines TRBV27 with TRBJ1-1; D possibly corresponds to TRBD1 (5 bases). This CDR3 spans 16 amino acids. Deletions cut 5 bases from V and 2 bases from J, with 18 bases between. Germline CDR1 MNHEY, CDR2 SMNVEV (reference sequence). Written as DNA, the CDR3 is TGTGCCAGCAGTATTCAGGGTTACGGGATTAACACTGAAGCTTTCTTT. Residues: CASSIQGYGINTEAFF.

This clone was counted between two and nine times. The rearrangement joins TRBV5-1 to TRBJ1-1; D might be TRBD1 (5 bases). Trimming removed 0 bases at V and 1 base at J, with 13 bases between. CDR1 and CDR2 from the germline V gene are SGHRS and YFSETQ. CDR3 length: 16 residues. CDR3 DNA: TGCGCCAGCAGCTTGGGGACACCCAGCTGGAACACTGAAGCTTTCTTT. Protein: CASSLGTPSWNTEAFF.

The chain uses TRBV29-1 and TRBJ1-5; 8 nucleotides match TRBD1. The J segment lost 3 bases and the V segment lost 6 bases, leaving 10 bases of the junction unmatched. CDR1 and CDR2 (germline): SQVTM, ANQGSEA. This CDR3 region has 15 residues. CDR3 loop: CSVKETGAFNQPQHF. The CDR3 nucleotides read TGCAGCGTCAAGGAGACAGGGGCCTTCAATCAGCCCCAGCATTTT. The variable domain in full, with the rest retrieved from reference TRBV29-1 and TRBJ1-5, is SAVISQKPSRDICQRGTSLTIQCQVDSQVTMMFWYRQQPGQSLTLIATANQGSEATYESGFVIDKFPISRPNLTFSTLTVSNMSPEDSSIYLCSVKETGAFNQPQHFGDGTRLSIL.

The chain recombines TRBV12-3 or TRBV12-4 with TRBJ2-1, with a weak D call TRBD2 (6 bases). CDR3 length: 15 residues. V was trimmed by 6 bases and J by 10 bases, leaving 22 bases between them. The CDR3 DNA is TGTGCCAGCAGCCTCGAACTAGAGGGAGGCGACGAGCAGTTCTTC. Protein sequence: CASSLELEGGDEQFF.